This TCR beta chain is drawn from a study of cytomegalovirus exposure and HLA in healthy donors. Overall study results and limits: Earlier analysis found most TCR beta V segments productive about 90% or about 30% of the time.

Losses at the gene ends were 2 bases for V and 0 bases for J; bases not matched to a gene: 6. Germline V gene data show CDR1 as MDHEN and CDR2 as SYDVKM. There are 16 residues in the CDR3. Concerning this clone itself: What it binds is not known.

Use of 60 Vbeta and 13 Jbeta primers characterized the PCR. The method was immunoSEQ multiplex PCR; TCRdb's version includes in-frame clones alone and lacks a portion of them. This table holds about 120,000 clones, more than 80% found once. The receptor's source is a man aged 35-49 years in good health and CMV-seronegative. The specimen sequenced was PBMCs. The chain links TRBV28 to TRBJ1-1, with 7 positions matching TRBD1. The CDR3 coding sequence is TGTGCCAGCAGTTTAGGTCGCGACAGGGTGAACACTGAAGCTTTCTTT. Its protein product is CASSLGRDRVNTEAFF.